A selection of T cell receptor beta chains follows, all from one sample in a study of cytomegalovirus exposure and HLA in healthy donors. Here immunoSEQ multiplex PCR was the method, and the copy in TCRdb shows in-frame clones only, minus some. The table shows about 140,000 clones, with around 79% occurring only once. Material: PBMCs. These receptors were taken from a female donor in good health and CMV-seronegative. CDR3s include the opening cysteine and the closing phenylalanine or tryptophan. Each record gives: V gene, D gene, clone size, J gene, CDR3 protein, CDR3 DNA. D genes are given only for firm matches. The size entry is marked missing in some rows and otherwise reads once, few, many or a size class.

TRBV5-5,TRBD1,NA,TRBJ2-7,CASSGTPTGSMNEQYF,TGTGCCAGCAGCGGGACCCCGACAGGGTCGATGAACGAGCAGTACTTC
TRBV2,TRBD2,NA,TRBJ2-5,CASSSDSGGRGTQYF,TGTGCCAGCAGTTCGGATAGCGGGGGGCGGGGGACCCAGTACTTC
TRBV14,TRBD1,NA,TRBJ1-1,CASSLPQGGNTEAFF,TGTGCCAGCAGCCTTCCACAGGGGGGGAACACTGAAGCTTTCTTT
TRBV27,TRBD1,NA,TRBJ1-1,CASSSGQGHLGTEAFF,TGTGCCAGCAGTTCGGGACAGGGTCATTTGGGCACTGAAGCTTTCTTT
TRBV30,NA,NA,TRBJ1-3,CAWSDTGNTIYF,TGTGCCTGGAGTGACACTGGAAACACCATATATTTT
TRBV18,NA,NA,TRBJ2-2,CASSPTEEPNTGELFF,TGTGCCAGCTCACCCACTGAGGAACCGAACACCGGGGAGCTGTTTTTT
TRBV7-2,NA,NA,TRBJ2-7,CASSLYRVSYEQYF,TGTGCCAGCAGCTTATACAGGGTATCCTACGAGCAGTACTTC
TRBV4-3,NA,NA,TRBJ1-2,CASSQVPIRGSGYTF,TGCGCCAGCAGCCAAGTGCCGATTCGGGGTAGTGGCTACACCTTC
TRBV2,NA,NA,TRBJ2-5,CASSEGGETQYF,TGTGCCAGCAGTGAAGGAGGAGAGACCCAGTACTTC
TRBV2,TRBD1,NA,TRBJ1-1,CASSVPPGQGGDTEAFF,TGTGCCAGCAGTGTCCCGCCGGGACAGGGGGGAGACACTGAAGCTTTCTTT
TRBV25-1,NA,NA,TRBJ2-2,CASSHSGRGTGELFF,TGTGCCAGCAGTCACTCCGGGAGAGGGACCGGGGAGCTGTTTTTT
TRBV11-2,TRBD1,NA,TRBJ1-2,CASSADRAKGYTF,TGTGCCAGCAGCGCAGACAGGGCGAAAGGCTACACCTTC
TRBV10-3,NA,NA,TRBJ2-3,CAIKNSGGTDTQYF,TGTGCCATCAAGAATAGCGGAGGCACAGATACGCAGTATTTT
TRBV6-5,TRBD2,NA,TRBJ2-4,CASSYSGGNIQYF,TGTGCCAGCAGTTATAGCGGGGGAAACATTCAGTACTTC
TRBV6-5,TRBD1,NA,TRBJ2-7,CAAAQGVSPAEQYF,TGTGCCGCGGCCCAGGGGGTTTCCCCTGCGGAGCAGTACTTC
TRBV6-5,TRBD1,NA,TRBJ1-2,CASSRQGDYGYTF,TGTGCCAGCAGCCGACAGGGGGACTATGGCTACACCTTC
TRBV5-1,TRBD2,NA,TRBJ2-4,CASSIRLAGGGNIQYF,TGCGCCAGCAGCATCAGACTAGCGGGAGGAGGAAACATTCAGTACTTC
TRBV13,TRBD1,once,TRBJ1-2,CASSSGQGYGYTF,TGTGCCAGCAGCTCGGGACAGGGTTATGGCTACACCTTC
TRBV27,TRBD2,many,TRBJ2-2,CASLLAVNTGELFF,TGTGCCAGCCTCCTAGCGGTTAACACCGGGGAGCTGTTTTTT
TRBV4-1,NA,NA,TRBJ1-5,CASSQEGAQPQHF,TGCGCCAGCAGCCAAGAAGGGGCACAGCCCCAGCATTTT
TRBV6-1,NA,NA,TRBJ2-7,CASTRDSTYEQYF,TGTGCCAGCACACGGGACTCCACCTACGAGCAGTACTTC
TRBV11-3,TRBD1,NA,TRBJ2-7,CASSVNDRGLYEQYF,TGTGCCAGCAGCGTGAATGACAGGGGGCTTTACGAGCAGTACTTC
TRBV5-6,NA,NA,TRBJ1-2,CASSLAGEAYGYTF,TGTGCCAGCAGCCTGGCGGGGGAGGCCTATGGCTACACCTTC
TRBV19,TRBD1,once,TRBJ1-2,CASSPGQSYGYTF,TGTGCCAGTAGCCCGGGACAGAGCTATGGCTACACCTTC
TRBV11-3,TRBD2,NA,TRBJ2-3,CASSFLAGGVDTQYF,TGTGCCAGCAGCTTCCTAGCGGGAGGGGTAGATACGCAGTATTTT